The rows below give T cell receptor beta chains drawn from one sample of a study of tumor-infiltrating lymphocytes in primary liver carcinoma. TCRdb called the multiplex PCR reads again in MiXCR, with one record for every CDR3 protein. Of some 200,000 distinct CDR3 sequences listed, roughly 61% were seen once; the top ten hold approximately 7%. The sample comprised peripheral blood. The receptors originated from a woman aged 60 to 75 with primary liver carcinoma and hepatitis B virus infection. The CDR3 runs from the conserved cysteine through the conserved F or W. D genes are given only for firm matches. Where a row states a size, it is once, few, many or the class of an expanded clone; other rows omit it.

clone_size j_call d_call v_call cdr3_length cdr3_nt cdr3_aa
NA TRBJ2-7 TRBD1 TRBV12-3/TRBV12-4 12 TGTGCCAGCAATTTGGGACAGTACGAGCAGTACTTC CASNLGQYEQYF
many TRBJ2-1 TRBD2 TRBV6-6 14 TGTGCCAGCACCAGAGCGGGAGGGCCTGGTGAGCAGTTCTTC CASTRAGGPGEQFF
NA TRBJ2-2 TRBD2 TRBV30 16 TGTGCCTGGAGTGTCGCGGGAGGGCCGAGCACCGGGGAGCTGTTTTTT CAWSVAGGPSTGELFF
medium-sized TRBJ2-7 TRBD2 TRBV6-6 13 TGTGCCAGCTGGGAAGCGGGAGGTAGGGAGCAGTACTTC CASWEAGGREQYF
NA TRBJ2-7 NA TRBV29-1 11 TGCAGCATTGCAAGTGCTGAGGAGCAGTACTTC CSIASAEEQYF
NA TRBJ2-1 TRBD1 TRBV29-1 14 TGCAGCATTGAAGGAGGGACAGGGGCCAATGAACAGTTCTTC CSIEGGTGANEQFF
NA TRBJ1-5 NA TRBV11-2 15 TGTGCCAGCATCTTAGATCCAAGGGGCAATCAGCCCCAGCATTTC CASILDPRGNQPQHF
NA TRBJ2-3 TRBD2 TRBV6-1 21 TGTGCCAGCAGTGGCCGGGTTGGCGTCGACGGGAGGCGCCTCGGCACAGATACGCACTATTTT CASSGRVGVDGRRLGTDTHYF
many TRBJ2-7 TRBD1 TRBV6-1 14 TGTGCCAGCAGTGAAGGACAGGGGGCGTCCGAGCAGTACTTC CASSEGQGASEQYF
NA TRBJ2-5 NA TRBV28 15 TGTGCTAGCAGTTTAGATCCGTCGACACAAGAGACCCAGTACTTC CASSLDPSTQETQYF
NA TRBJ2-5 NA TRBV29-1 14 TGCTGCGTTGTAGGGGGGTCTGGTCCAGAGACCCAGCACTTC CCVVGGSGPETQHF
NA TRBJ1-4 NA TRBV30 12 TGTGCCTGGGAGCCACACCGAGAAAAACTGTTTTTT CAWEPHREKLFF
NA TRBJ1-1 NA TRBV11-3 14 TGTGCCAGCAGCTTAGGAGGGTTCGACACTGAAGCTTTCTTT CASSLGGFDTEAFF
NA TRBJ2-7 TRBD2 TRBV11-2 20 TGTGTCAGCAGCTCGAGGGGACAGATAAGACTAGCGGACGAACGCTACGAGCAGTACTTC CVSSSRGQIRLADERYEQYF
NA TRBJ2-1 TRBD2 TRBV7-9 15 TGTGCCAGCAGCCCATCTAGCGGGAGGTCCGATGAGCAGTTCTTC CASSPSSGRSDEQFF
once TRBJ2-3 TRBD1 TRBV4-1 17 TGCGACAGCAGCCAAGATCCCTACAGGGGGCGAGCGAATACGCAGTATTTT CDSSQDPYRGRANTQYF
NA TRBJ2-1 NA TRBV19 16 TGTGCCAGTAGTATTCTTTGTGCTAGCCGGAACAATGAGCAGTTCTTC CASSILCASRNNEQFF
NA TRBJ2-7 TRBD2 TRBV20-1 14 TGCAGTACCACACTAGCGGGAGTCTCCTACGAGCAGTACTTC CSTTLAGVSYEQYF
NA TRBJ2-7 NA TRBV29-1 15 TGCAGCGTTGATAGAGGAGGGGCTAGCTCCTACGAGCAGCACTTC CSVDRGGASSYEQHF
medium-sized TRBJ2-1 NA TRBV11-2 15 TGTGCCAGCAGCTTAGGTGCAGAGTCCTACAATGAGCAGTTCTTC CASSLGAESYNEQFF
NA TRBJ1-1 NA TRBV4-2 18 TGTGCCAGCAGCCAAGGCGGTCCGGGACATGGGATAAGTTCTGAAGCTTTCTTT CASSQGGPGHGISSEAFF
many TRBJ1-6 NA TRBV12-3/TRBV12-4 14 TGTGCCAGCAGTTCCCGGGACCTTAATTCACCCCTCCACTTT CASSSRDLNSPLHF
once TRBJ2-1 NA TRBV6-5 16 TGTACCAGCAGTTGCTCGGGGGGACAGAACTACAATGAGCAGTTCTTC CTSSCSGGQNYNEQFF
once TRBJ2-1 NA TRBV4-2 13 TGTGCCAGCAGCGCAGCGCGGGGCTATGAGCAGTTCTTC CASSAARGYEQFF
many TRBJ2-2 TRBD2 TRBV11-2 16 TGTGCCAGCAGCTTCCCACTAGCGGGAGTTCAGGGGGAGCTGTTTTTT CASSFPLAGVQGELFF
once TRBJ2-6 NA TRBV4-1 17 TGCGCCAGCAGCCAAGTTAGTTTTAGGGTCGGGGCCAACATCCTGACTTTC CASSQVSFRVGANILTF
NA TRBJ2-2 NA TRBV5-8 15 TGTGCCAGCAGCTTGAGTTGGGGCGGGCTCGGGGAGCTGTTTTTT CASSLSWGGLGELFF
NA TRBJ2-2 NA TRBV11-2 13 TGTGCCAGTGGCTTAGTGTGTTACGGGGAGCTGTTTTTT CASGLVCYGELFF
NA TRBJ2-1 NA TRBV5-1 12 TGCGCCAGCAGCTTGGACAGGGATGAGCAGTTCTTC CASSLDRDEQFF
NA TRBJ2-3 NA TRBV6-2/TRBV6-3 18 TGTGCCAGCAGTTACACGAGTACGGCAGACACTAGCACAGATACGCAGTATTTT CASSYTSTADTSTDTQYF
NA TRBJ1-1 NA TRBV6-5 15 TGTGCCAGCAGTTACTCTTACAGAGGAAACACTGAAGCTTTCTTT CASSYSYRGNTEAFF
few TRBJ1-1 NA TRBV12-3/TRBV12-4 17 TGTGCCAGCCATGCTAGTAGGAGCAGGGCGAGGAAGGCTGAAGCTTTCTTT CASHASRSRARKAEAFF
once TRBJ2-2 NA TRBV30 15 TGTGTCCAAACCCGGGACATGATGAACACCGGGGAGCTGTTTTTT CVQTRDMMNTGELFF
many TRBJ2-2 TRBD1 TRBV12-3/TRBV12-4 15 TGTGCCAGCAGCCCGGGACAGGGGAAAAGTAGGGAGCTGTTTTTT CASSPGQGKSRELFF
NA TRBJ2-7 TRBD1 TRBV6-1 16 TGTGCCAGCGTATTGGCCGGGACAGCCGGAGCCTACGAGCAGTACTTC CASVLAGTAGAYEQYF
NA TRBJ2-5 TRBD2 TRBV28 16 TGTGCCAGCGGTCCCGGTGGGACTAGCGGGAGCCCTGGAGGAGTCTTC CASGPGGTSGSPGGVF
many TRBJ2-3 TRBD2 TRBV6-6 17 TGTGCCAGCAGTTACCCTCCTAGCGGGAGAGCGCATAATACGCAGTATTTT CASSYPPSGRAHNTQYF
NA TRBJ1-5 NA TRBV12-3/TRBV12-4 12 TGTGCCAGCAGTTTAAATGGTCAGCCCCTGCATTTT CASSLNGQPLHF
NA TRBJ2-7 TRBD1 TRBV12-3/TRBV12-4 13 TGTGCCGGCAATTTATTGGGACAGAGTCATTTGTACTTC CAGNLLGQSHLYF
NA TRBJ2-3 TRBD2 TRBV6-5 17 TGTGCCAGCAGTTACTCTTCCAAGCGGGAGGGGCGGAATACGCAGTATTTT CASSYSSKREGRNTQYF
NA TRBJ2-1 NA TRBV7-9 14 TGTGCCAGCAGCTCCTCCACCCAACCCAATGAGCAGTTCTTC CASSSSTQPNEQFF
NA TRBJ2-7 TRBD2 TRBV6-5 15 TGTGCCAGCAGCTCTCTAGCGGCCAGCTCCTACGAGCAGTACTTC CASSSLAASSYEQYF
NA TRBJ1-5 NA TRBV11-2 15 TGTGCCAGCAACTTAGGCGAGTGGAGGGCACAGCCCCAGCATTTT CASNLGEWRAQPQHF
NA TRBJ2-5 TRBD2 TRBV29-1 13 TGCAGCGCCGGGGGGGGGCAGGGAGAGACCCAGTGCTTC CSAGGGQGETQCF
few TRBJ2-3 TRBD2 TRBV5-1 15 TGCGCCAGCTCCTGGGGGGGAGCGGGAAGAGATACGCAGTATTTT CASSWGGAGRDTQYF
NA TRBJ2-2 NA TRBV11-2 15 TGTGCCAGCAGCCTCAGGGAGCGCGGCACCGGGGAGCTGTTTTTT CASSLRERGTGELFF
NA TRBJ1-5 NA TRBV28 16 TGTGCCGGCAGTTCCTATCTTTGGGACGTTGATCAGCCCCAGCATTTT CAGSSYLWDVDQPQHF
once TRBJ2-3 TRBD1 TRBV5-1 16 TGCGCCAGCAGCCCATTAGGGACAGAGAGCACAGATACGCGGTATTTT CASSPLGTESTDTRYF
NA TRBJ1-3 TRBD1 TRBV29-1 15 TGCAGCGTTGCTATGGTCAGGGGGGGCGGAAACGTCATATATTTT CSVAMVRGGGNVIYF
NA TRBJ2-1 TRBD2 TRBV7-9 13 TGTGCCAGCAGCTCAGAGCGGGAGGGTGAGCAGTTCTTC CASSSEREGEQFF
NA TRBJ1-2 NA TRBV4-2 14 TGTGCCACCAGCCTCGGGAGTTTGGAAAATGGCTACACCTTC CATSLGSLENGYTF
few TRBJ1-4 NA TRBV7-9 16 TGTGCCAGCAGCCCCAGTCGGACGGGTTGGGAAGAAAAACTGTTTTTT CASSPSRTGWEEKLFF
NA TRBJ2-2 TRBD2 TRBV5-4 18 TGTGCCAGCAGCTTACAGACTAGCGGGAGGGCGAACACCGGGGAGCTGTTATTT CASSLQTSGRANTGELLF
NA TRBJ2-7 NA TRBV28 12 TGTGCCAGCAACCCCTCCTTATACGACCAGTACTTC CASNPSLYDQYF
once TRBJ1-1 NA TRBV5-4 13 TGTGCCAACAGCCGAAGTTTAGGTACTGAAGCTTTCTTT CANSRSLGTEAFF
NA TRBJ2-1 TRBD2 TRBV4-2 17 TGTGCCAGCAGCCTATTTTTTGGCCTAGCGGTAAACAATGAGCATTTCTTC CASSLFFGLAVNNEHFF
once TRBJ1-1 NA TRBV6-4 13 TGTGCCAACCCTGGGGGGCGGGACACTCAAGCTTTCTTT CANPGGRDTQAFF
NA TRBJ1-2 TRBD1 TRBV11-2 16 TGTGTCAGCAGCTTAGATCGGGGACAGGGGCGGGACGGCTACACCTTC CVSSLDRGQGRDGYTF
few TRBJ2-1 TRBD2 TRBV4-1 16 TGCGCCAGCAGCCGGACTAGCGGGAGGGCCGGGGGTGAGCAGTTCTTC CASSRTSGRAGGEQFF
NA TRBJ2-1 TRBD2 TRBV28 16 TGTGCCAGCAGTTCCGGTACTAGCGGGAGTGGGAATGAGCAGTTCTTC CASSSGTSGSGNEQFF